Listed below are T cell receptor beta chains from one sample, sequenced in a study of blood T cell repertoires in COVID-19. TCRdb's table, derived via immunoSEQ multiplex PCR, lists solely in-frame clones and lacks some. This repertoire shows about 200,000 clones, roughly nine tenths found once; its top ten account for 1.9%. Source material: peripheral blood. The receptors originated from a man in his forties with active or convalescent COVID-19. CDR3s include the opening cysteine and the closing phenylalanine or tryptophan. The D gene is left open where the match is weak. Size values are once, few and many counts, or a class for expanded clones, and some rows have none.

J gene,V gene,D gene,clone size,CDR3 DNA,CDR3 protein
TRBJ2-1,TRBV18,-,once,TGTGCCAGCTCACCCGCCTCGCGGGCGAACAATGAGCAGTTCTTC,CASSPASRANNEQFF
TRBJ2-1,TRBV5-6,TRBD1,-,TGTGCCAGCAGCTCCGAGGACAGGGGGTCGACCTACAATGAGCAGTTCTTC,CASSSEDRGSTYNEQFF
TRBJ2-7,TRBV30,TRBD1,few,TGTGCCTGGAGCCCCGGGACAGTGGCTTACGAGCAGTACTTC,CAWSPGTVAYEQYF
TRBJ2-7,TRBV2,-,-,TGTGCCAGCAGTGAAGAAGACAACGGCTCCTACGAGCAGTACTTC,CASSEEDNGSYEQYF
TRBJ2-7,TRBV9,-,-,TGTGCCAGCAGCGTAGGTAGTACTAGAGGGGAGCAGTACTTC,CASSVGSTRGEQYF
TRBJ1-6,TRBV5-1,TRBD1,-,TGCGCCAGCAGCTTGGCCTGGACAGGGGCTTCACCCCTCCACTTT,CASSLAWTGASPLHF
TRBJ2-2,TRBV5-6,-,once,TGTGCCAGCAGCTTGGTAGTAACCAACACCGGGGAGCTGTTTTTT,CASSLVVTNTGELFF
TRBJ2-7,TRBV6-2/TRBV6-3,-,-,TGTGCCAGCAGTTACGAGTCGGGCTCCTACGAGCAGTACTTC,CASSYESGSYEQYF
TRBJ1-1,TRBV10-3,-,-,TGTGCCATCAGTGAGGCGGGGCTCAGGGCGGGGTCTGAAGCTTTCTTT,CAISEAGLRAGSEAFF
TRBJ2-1,TRBV7-9,TRBD1,-,TGTGCCAGCAACGGACAGGGGGACAATGAGCAGTTCTTC,CASNGQGDNEQFF
TRBJ1-6,TRBV5-4,TRBD1,-,TGTGCCAGCAGCTTGGAAGGGGGCCCGAATTCACCCCTCCACTTT,CASSLEGGPNSPLHF
TRBJ2-4,TRBV2,-,-,TGTGCCAGCAGTGGATATATAGTAGCCCTGAGAGACATTCAGTACTTC,CASSGYIVALRDIQYF
TRBJ1-6,TRBV6-5,-,-,TGTGCCAGCAGCCGCCAGGATTCACCCCTCCACTTT,CASSRQDSPLHF
TRBJ1-2,TRBV13,-,-,TGTGCCAGCAGCCAAGAATCCGGGACAAGGGGCTACACCTTC,CASSQESGTRGYTF
TRBJ2-7,TRBV28,-,-,TGTGCCAGCAGTTCCGCGGACAGAGTACTTTCCTACGAGCAGTACTTC,CASSSADRVLSYEQYF
TRBJ2-7,TRBV5-1,-,-,TGCGCCAGCAGCTTGGCAGGGGCTCAATCCTACGAGCAGTACTTC,CASSLAGAQSYEQYF
TRBJ2-1,TRBV10-1,TRBD2,-,TGCGCCAGCAGTGACACGGGAGGCTCCTACAATGAGCAGTTCTTC,CASSDTGGSYNEQFF
TRBJ2-5,TRBV28,TRBD2,once,TGTGCCAGCACTTCTAGCGGGAGGGCCCCCAACGAATACCAAGAGACCCAGTACTTC,CASTSSGRAPNEYQETQYF
TRBJ2-3,TRBV5-1,-,few,TGCGCCAGCAGCTTGGAGGGGCAGGGAGGAGATACGCAGTATTTT,CASSLEGQGGDTQYF
TRBJ2-1,TRBV7-8,-,-,TGTGCCAGCAGCTTAACGGGGAGTAGCTCCTACAATGAGCAGTTCTTC,CASSLTGSSSYNEQFF
TRBJ1-2,TRBV28,-,-,TGTGCCAGCACCCCATGGGAGGGTAACGGCTACACCTTC,CASTPWEGNGYTF
TRBJ2-7,TRBV6-9,-,once,TGTGCCAGCAGTCCACCCAGGTCCCAATGCTTCTACGAGCAGTACTTC,CASSPPRSQCFYEQYF
TRBJ2-7,TRBV19,TRBD1,-,TGTGCCAGTAGAAGACAGGGGTCCTACGAGCAGTACTTC,CASRRQGSYEQYF
TRBJ2-5,TRBV6-2/TRBV6-3,-,-,TGTGCCAGCAGTCAAGGGACAAACCAAGAGACCCAGTACTTC,CASSQGTNQETQYF
TRBJ2-5,TRBV2,-,-,TGTGCCAGCAGTGCACAGGGAGAGACCCAGTACTTC,CASSAQGETQYF
TRBJ2-4,TRBV5-4,TRBD2,-,TGTGCCAGCAGCCGGACTAGCGGAGATGGAAACATTCAGTACTTC,CASSRTSGDGNIQYF
TRBJ1-3,TRBV5-5,-,-,TGTGCCAGCAGCTTGGTTTCCCTGGGCTACTCTGGAAACACCATATATTTT,CASSLVSLGYSGNTIYF
TRBJ1-1,TRBV2,TRBD1,-,TGTGCCAGCAGGACAGGGGGCGCGGGGAGAAACACTGAAGCTTTCTTT,CASRTGGAGRNTEAFF
TRBJ2-3,TRBV3-1/TRBV3-2,TRBD2,-,TGTGCCAGCAGCCAAGGGTTAGGAGCGGGGGGGTCAGATACGCAGTATTTT,CASSQGLGAGGSDTQYF
TRBJ2-1,TRBV27,TRBD2,few,TGTGCCAGCAGTTTTGGCGGGAGCGCCTACAATGAGCAGTTCTTC,CASSFGGSAYNEQFF
TRBJ2-7,TRBV30,TRBD2,few,TGTGCCTGGAAGGGACTAGCTGGCTACGAGCAGTACTTC,CAWKGLAGYEQYF
TRBJ1-1,TRBV19,TRBD1,few,TGTGCCAGTAGTATTCTAAGGACAGGATCATTTGAAGCTTTCTTT,CASSILRTGSFEAFF
TRBJ2-1,TRBV3-1/TRBV3-2,-,-,TGTGCCAGCAGCCGCCATTCTGGGGGCCCCCTCTACAATGAGCAGTTCTTC,CASSRHSGGPLYNEQFF
TRBJ1-1,TRBV5-4,TRBD1,-,TGTGCCAGCAGCTTGGCAGGGGGCGCGAGAACTGAAGCTTTCTTT,CASSLAGGARTEAFF
TRBJ2-2,TRBV19,TRBD1,once,TGTGCCAGTGGACAGGGGGTGACCGGGGAGCTGTTTTTT,CASGQGVTGELFF
TRBJ2-6,TRBV5-1,-,-,TGCGCCAGCAGCTTGGACGGCTCTGGGGCCAACGTCCTGACTTTC,CASSLDGSGANVLTF
TRBJ1-1,TRBV19,-,-,TGTGCCAGTAGTATGACTGGATGGTGGAACACTGAAGCTTTCTTT,CASSMTGWWNTEAFF
TRBJ2-2,TRBV9,TRBD1,-,TGTGCCAGCAGCGACAACGAAGGGGACAGAGACACCGGGGAGCTGTTTTTT,CASSDNEGDRDTGELFF
TRBJ2-7,TRBV4-2,-,-,TGTGCCAGCAGCCAAGATTCGACTAGCTCCTACGAGCAGTACTTC,CASSQDSTSSYEQYF
TRBJ1-3,TRBV10-2,-,-,TGCGCCAGCAGTGACATTGGAAACACCATATATTTT,CASSDIGNTIYF
TRBJ1-5,TRBV28,-,-,TGTGCCATCCAGATGACAGTCAGCCCTTATAGCAATCAGCCCCAGCATTTT,CAIQMTVSPYSNQPQHF
TRBJ2-1,TRBV5-5,TRBD2,-,TGTGCCAGCAGCTTTCGCTCAGCGGGAGGCAATGAGCAGTTCTTC,CASSFRSAGGNEQFF
TRBJ2-7,TRBV7-9,-,-,TGTGCCAGCAGCCCCAACCGGGACTTCGCCTCCTACGAGCAGTACTTC,CASSPNRDFASYEQYF